The 21 T cell receptor beta chains below come from one sample, sequenced in a study of T cell repertoires in cytomegalovirus infection. MiXCR, applied by TCRdb to the reads, yields one record per CDR3 protein. The repertoire holds approximately 550,000 distinct CDR3 sequences, with more than 15% as singletons. The sample comprised CD8+ T cells from PBMCs. Every receptor here comes from a human donor in good health (CMV status not recorded). Some clones in this sample may be carry-over from other donors' samples.

There are many counts of this clonotype. The chain combines TRBV7-9 with TRBJ2-5; no clear D. Looked up from germline, CDR1 is SEHNR and CDR2 is FQNEAQ (reference sequence). V was shortened by 7 bases and J by 5 bases, with 14 bases between the two germline ends. CDR3 length: 13 residues. Here the CDR3 DNA reads TGTGCCAGCACCCACCTCGACGGGGAGACCCAGTACTTC. Translation gives CASTHLDGETQYF.

This clonotype was recorded many times. This chain uses TRBV7-9 with TRBJ2-7; D is ambiguous. The CDR3 extends over 14 amino acids. CDR1 is SEHNR and CDR2 is FQNEAQ in the germline V gene (reference sequence). The V and J ends lost 1 base and 5 bases respectively, with 12 bases between them. In nucleotides, the CDR3 is TGTGCCAGCAGCTTAGTTTCCGGGTTCAACGAGCAGTACTTC. As protein: CASSLVSGFNEQYF.

There are many counts of this clonotype. V and J are TRBV7-3 and TRBJ1-1; TRBD1 agrees at 9 bases. V was pared by 5 bases and J by 1 base, with 2 bases of the junction left unmatched. Germline V gene data show CDR1 as SGHTA and CDR2 as FQGTGA. The CDR3 has 14 amino acids. CDR3 amino acids: CASSPDRGNTEAFF. CDR3 DNA sequence: TGTGCCAGCAGCCCGGACAGGGGGAACACTGAAGCTTTCTTT.

This clonotype has at least ten counts. The chain employs TRBV7-2 and TRBJ2-7, with TRBD2 matching 7 bases. The V and J ends lost 1 base and 5 bases, in that order; junction bases with no gene match: 8. Looked up from germline, CDR1 is SGHTA and CDR2 is FQGNSA. This CDR3 region has 15 residues. The DNA of the CDR3 is TGTGCCAGCAGCTTAGTGGCGGGAGTGGTCCACGAGCAGTACTTC. It specifies CASSLVAGVVHEQYF.

This clonotype was found a few times. This chain uses TRBV27 with TRBJ2-4, with D perhaps matching TRBD1 (6 bases). Between the trimmed V and J ends, which lost 5 bases and 6 bases, there was a span of 26 bases. This CDR3 comprises 18 residues. The V gene's germline CDR1 is MNHEY and CDR2 SMNVEV (reference sequence). The DNA for the CDR3 is TGTGCCAGCAGTCCGCCCACCGGGGCCCACAGGGCGGGAAACATTCAGTACTTC. Encoded protein: CASSPPTGAHRAGNIQYF.

This clonotype was seen a few times. This chain uses TRBV19 with TRBJ2-3; D is possibly TRBD1 or TRBD2 (5 bases each). CDR1 LNHDA and CDR2 SQIVND come from the germline V gene (reference sequence). CDR3 length equals 14 residues. The V and J ends lost 3 bases and 6 bases respectively, with 13 bases between them. The CDR3 region is CASSIRDLWDTQYF. The CDR3 DNA sequence: TGTGCCAGTAGTATCCGGGACCTCTGGGATACGCAGTATTTT.

This chain links TRBV14 with TRBJ2-1, with TRBD2 matching over 12 bases. V lost 1 base, J lost 10 bases, and 8 bases stayed unmatched. From germline, CDR1 is SGHDN and CDR2 FVKESK. The CDR3 is 16 residues long. CDR3 loop: CASSQGVASGREEQFF. The CDR3 region has the DNA TGTGCCAGCAGCCAAGGTGTGGCTAGCGGGAGGGAGGAGCAGTTCTTC.

This clonotype has ten or more counts. The chain links TRBV28 to TRBJ1-5; D call uncertain. Germline V gene lookup returns CDR1 MDHEN and CDR2 SYDVKM. The V end lost 3 bases, the J end lost 2 bases, and 14 bases lay between the germline ends. This CDR3 spans 16 amino acids. The CDR3 coding sequence is TGTGCCAGCAGTTTGCCCTTTTTTGGGGGCAATCAGCCCCAGCATTTT. Translated, it gives CASSLPFFGGNQPQHF.

Turning to this clonotype: One end of the junction does not line up with germline, which may come from a read error. The rearrangement links TRBV14 to TRBJ2-7; no reliable D call. This CDR3 comprises 14 residues. Germline CDR1 SGHDN, CDR2 FVKESK. This CDR3 is CASSQRYFSYEQYF. The CDR3 DNA follows: TGTGCAAGCAGCCAAAGGTACTTCTCCTACGAGCAGTACTTC.

This clonotype has a count of ten or more. The rearrangement uses TRBV15 and TRBJ1-1; D remains ambiguous. V lost 5 bases and J 1 base, leaving 5 bases between the germline ends. Germline lookup yields CDR1 LNHNV and CDR2 YYDKDF (reference sequence). This CDR3 is 12 amino acids long. The CDR3 nucleotides read TGTGCCACCAGCGGAGGGAACACTGAAGCTTTCTTT. This translates into CATSGGNTEAFF.

J is TRBJ1-2 and V is TRBV9; D possibly corresponds to TRBD1 (6 bases). CDR3 length equals 16 residues. With 4 bases removed from V and 2 bases from J, the gap between germline ends came to 18 bases. From germline, CDR1 is SGDLS and CDR2 YYNGEE. The CDR3 is CASSPGAQGGNYGYTF. Here the CDR3 DNA reads TGTGCCAGCAGCCCGGGGGCACAGGGAGGAAACTATGGCTACACCTTC.

This clonotype was observed a handful of times. CDR3 nucleotides: TGTGCCATCAGTGACAGGGGCGTCAATCAGCCCCAGCATTTT. Its protein product is CAISDRGVNQPQHF. The V call is TRBV10-3, the J call TRBJ1-5; possibly TRBD1 for D (6 bases). Trimming pared 3 bases from V and 3 bases from J, leaving 9 bases between. This CDR3 has 14 residues. The germline V gene encodes CDR1 ENHRY and CDR2 SYGVKD.

Ten or more counts support this clonotype. V and J are TRBV7-6 and TRBJ2-1; possibly TRBD2 for D (6 bases). Per germline, CDR1 SGHVS and CDR2 FNYEAQ. Trimming removed 5 bases at V and 7 bases at J, with 24 bases between. There are 17 residues in the CDR3. The CDR3 region has the DNA TGTGCCAGCAGCCCAAATCTAGGAGGGAGGTTAGAGAATGAGCAGTTCTTC. This translates into CASSPNLGGRLENEQFF.

This clonotype was counted many times. The chain joins TRBV7-2 to TRBJ1-5; the D is unclear. Germline loops: CDR1 SGHTA, CDR2 FQGNSA. V was trimmed by 3 bases and J by 5 bases, leaving 8 bases between them. This CDR3 comprises 13 residues. CDR3 nucleotide sequence: TGTGCCAGCAGCTTCGGGCTCCATCAGCCCCAGCATTTT. Amino acid sequence: CASSFGLHQPQHF.

The J gene is TRBJ2-7, the V gene TRBV5-1; tentatively, D is TRBD2 (8 bases). Germline CDR1 reads SGHRS; CDR2 reads YFSETQ. The CDR3 totals 16 residues. Trimming left V 4 bases short and J 3 bases short, with 20 bases between. CDR3 in amino acids: CASSPGGRGANYEQYF. The CDR3 DNA reads as TGCGCCAGCAGCCCAGGGGGGCGGGGGGCAAACTACGAGCAGTACTTC.

CDR3 sequence: CASSVQNSYTF. In nucleotides, the CDR3 is TGTGCCAGCAGCGTCCAGAATTCCTACACCTTC. J is TRBJ1-2 and V is TRBV9; no definite D call. The germline CDR1 and CDR2 sequences are SGDLS and YYNGEE. The CDR3 length is 11 residues. The ends were cut back, 2 bases at V and 10 bases at J, with 9 bases in the middle.

This clonotype was seen many times. The DNA of the CDR3 is TGTGCCAGCAGCTTGAGGGGCAGGAGGGGTGGTGATACGCAGTATTTT. This translates into CASSLRGRRGGDTQYF. V gene TRBV7-8 combines with J gene TRBJ2-3; D is perhaps TRBD2 (6 bases). Germline-derived CDR1 and CDR2 are SGHVS and FQNEAQ. The CDR3 has 16 residues. V was shortened by 3 bases and J by 6 bases, with 19 bases between the two germline ends.

This chain uses TRBV9 with TRBJ2-5, with D perhaps TRBD1 (5 bases). V was shortened by 0 bases and J by 4 bases, with 10 bases between the two germline ends. CDR3 length: 14 amino acids. Germline CDR1 reads SGDLS; CDR2 reads YYNGEE. In nucleotides, the CDR3 is TGTGCCAGCAGCGTAGAGTCAGGGTCAGAGACCCAGTACTTC. This translates into CASSVESGSETQYF.

This clonotype was detected a few times. This chain joins TRBV20-1 and TRBJ2-1; the match to TRBD2 covers 12 bases. Germline V gives CDR1 DFQATT, CDR2 SNEGSKA (reference sequence). This CDR3 has 15 residues. J gave up 6 bases and V 5 bases, and 8 bases lay outside the gene matches. This CDR3 reads CSAVLAGGPGNEQFF. Written as DNA, the CDR3 is TGCAGTGCTGTGCTAGCGGGAGGGCCGGGCAATGAGCAGTTCTTC.

V gene TRBV4-1 combines with J gene TRBJ2-1; the D gene is possibly TRBD2 (6 bases). Germline lookup yields CDR1 MGHRA and CDR2 YSYEKL. V was trimmed by 2 bases and J by 9 bases, leaving 17 bases between them. The CDR3 covers 15 residues. CDR3 sequence: CASSQYDGSGSEQFF. The CDR3 bases are TGCGCCAGCAGCCAATATGACGGGAGTGGGAGTGAGCAGTTCTTC.

This clonotype was recorded at least ten times. The chain recombines TRBV7-8 with TRBJ2-3, with 13 bases fitting TRBD2. The CDR3 is 18 amino acids. Losses at the gene ends were 3 bases for V and 2 bases for J; bases not matched to a gene: 8. CDR1 is SGHVS and CDR2 is FQNEAQ in the germline V gene. The CDR3 protein is CASSFGLAGEVFTDTQYF. The CDR3 DNA is TGTGCCAGCAGCTTTGGACTAGCGGGAGAGGTGTTCACAGATACGCAGTATTTT.